The sequence of this T cell receptor (beta chain) was determined in a study of T cells in Graves' hyperthyroidism and ophthalmopathy. Study findings and constraints: Prediction of ophthalmopathy progression came a median approximately 6.5 months pre-onset. By a 13 V-J model, ophthalmopathy was set apart from stable hyperthyroidism.

Those with hyperthyroidism were 18 to 65 years old, newly diagnosed, and ill for under 2 months. Each diagnosis drew on symptoms, thyroxine, TRAb, thyroid ultrasound and orbital computed tomography findings. This clonotype was recorded at least ten times. Its antigen is undetermined. The CDR3 has 13 amino acids. The germline gives CDR1 GTSNPN, CDR2 SVGIG (reference sequence). V was shortened by 1 base and J by 4 bases, with 9 bases between the two germline ends. From RNA transcripts, TCR beta CDR3 regions were amplified. During a first-round RT-PCR of the TCR CDR3, the HTBI primer set was used. TCRdb re-called the multiplex PCR reads through MiXCR, storing one row per CDR3 protein. The table shows over 700,000 distinct CDR3 sequences, with around 20% occurring only once.

What was sequenced was blood. The receptor was derived from a woman aged 45-60 years with Graves' hyperthyroidism that later progressed to Graves' ophthalmopathy. The chain has TRBV30 and TRBJ2-3; D may be TRBD2 (5 bases). The CDR3: CAWSGGNADTQYF. As DNA, the CDR3 is TGTGCCTGGAGTGGAGGGAACGCAGATACGCAGTATTTT.